The following is a TCR beta chain sequence with its context. The sample comes from a study of blood T cell repertoires in COVID-19. Study context: COVID-19 samples, acute and convalescent, were from the United States, Italy and Spain. In each case, the material was cDNA or gDNA derived from T cells, B-cell-depleted T cells, or PBMCs.

The Seattle patients joined while their infection was active and were tracked longitudinally afterward. Per the study methods: Amplification with reference gene primers provided the estimates of nucleated cell counts. Generated by immunoSEQ multiplex PCR, the TCRdb table keeps only in-frame clones and is missing some. D and trimming were read from the DNA, whereas the V and J calls and clone size are those reported in that table. The sample consists of tens of thousands of clones, around nine tenths of them appearing once. From germline, CDR1 is LGHNA and CDR2 YNFKEQ. The CDR3 is 16 amino acids. The V end lost 4 bases, the J end lost 0 bases, and 13 bases lay between the germline ends.

The chain links TRBV4-2 to TRBJ1-3, with D unresolved. The sequenced sample consisted of peripheral blood. The clonotype originates from a man aged 40-55 years with COVID-19, enrolled during active disease. CDR3 nucleotide sequence: TGTGCCAGCAGCCTGACCCAGGTTCACTCTGGAAACACCATATATTTT. The encoded protein is CASSLTQVHSGNTIYF.